The next 27 T cell receptor beta chains were all read from a single sample in a study of early T cells in non-severe SARS-CoV-2 infection. One entry per CDR3 protein results from TCRdb running MiXCR on the 5' RACE reads. This table holds about 61,000 distinct CDR3 sequences, approximately 12% found once. Here the sequenced sample was whole blood, taken at baseline. The receptors derive from an adult who was a healthcare worker with PCR-confirmed SARS-CoV-2 infection or an uninfected control (not recorded which). The donor label of this sample is uncertain.

The chain employs TRBV30 and TRBJ1-1; tentative D call: TRBD1 (6 bases). V was cut by 3 bases and J by 4 bases, with 12 bases left in between. This CDR3 is 13 amino acids long. Germline CDR1 and CDR2: GTSNPN and SVGIG (reference sequence). The DNA for the CDR3 is TGTGCCTGGAGATCTACAGGGCGCACTGAAGCTTTCTTT. Translated: CAWRSTGRTEAFF.

A few counts support this clonotype. This chain joins TRBV12-3 or TRBV12-4 and TRBJ2-1; unclear D gene. The CDR3 totals 15 residues. Trimming took off 6 bases at V and 4 bases at J, with 16 bases between the two ends. CDR3 sequence reads: CASSSGSVGYNEQFF. CDR3 sequence (DNA): TGTGCCAGCAGCTCCGGGTCGGTCGGTTACAATGAGCAGTTCTTC.

This clonotype was recorded a few times. The chain is built from TRBV20-1 and TRBJ2-3, with 11 bases that match TRBD2. The CDR3 is 15 amino acids. Losses at the gene ends were 2 bases for V and 6 bases for J; bases not matched to a gene: 7. Per the germline V gene, CDR1 is DFQATT and CDR2 is SNEGSKA (reference sequence). CDR3 sequence: CSARLAGGLVDTQYF. The CDR3 coding sequence is TGCAGTGCTAGATTAGCGGGGGGGCTTGTCGATACGCAGTATTTT.

This clonotype has only a few counts. The chain employs TRBV20-1 and TRBJ2-3; the D gene is possibly TRBD2 (6 bases). The CDR3 length is 13 residues. The germline CDR1 and CDR2 sequences are DFQATT and SNEGSKA (reference sequence). Trimming removed 3 bases at V and 2 bases at J, with 9 bases between. Here the CDR3 reads CSAREGNTDTQYF. The CDR3 region has the DNA TGCAGTGCTAGGGAGGGCAACACAGATACGCAGTATTTT.

The J gene is TRBJ1-1, the V gene TRBV3-1, with D tentatively TRBD1 (6 bases). The CDR3 is 15 amino acids. Germline V gene lookup returns CDR1 LGHDT and CDR2 YNNKEL (reference sequence). V lost 5 bases and J lost 4, with 17 bases in between. The CDR3 is CASSSWGQLSTEAFF. CDR3 sequence (DNA): TGTGCCAGCAGCTCTTGGGGACAACTTTCCACTGAAGCTTTCTTT.

This clonotype was picked up a small number of times. The rearrangement joins TRBV5-1 to TRBJ1-2; the D gene is possibly TRBD1 (5 bases). Germline loops: CDR1 SGHRS, CDR2 YFSETQ. V was clipped by 0 bases and J by 0 bases, with 12 bases between them. The CDR3 extends over 16 amino acids. As DNA, the CDR3 is TGCGCCAGCAGCTTGGAGGGGAGGGGCCCTAACTATGGCTACACCTTC. Its translation: CASSLEGRGPNYGYTF.

The chain links TRBV20-1 to TRBJ1-2; TRBD1 matches at 7 bases. The length of the CDR3 is 13 residues. With V trimmed by 6 bases and J by 7 bases, 11 bases remained unmatched. Germline V lookup: CDR1 DFQATT, CDR2 SNEGSKA (reference sequence). The CDR3 loop reads CSAMDRSNLGYTF. The DNA of the CDR3 is TGCAGTGCCATGGACAGGTCCAACCTTGGCTACACCTTC.

This clonotype was recorded a few times. J is TRBJ1-1 and V is TRBV3-1; TRBD1 is a possible D gene (5 bases). V lost 0 bases to trimming and J lost 4 bases, with 12 bases between them. Germline lookup yields CDR1 LGHDT and CDR2 YNNKEL (reference sequence). The CDR3 runs to 15 residues. This CDR3 is CASSQDPSGRTEAFF. DNA of the CDR3: TGTGCCAGCAGCCAAGATCCTTCGGGGCGCACTGAAGCTTTCTTT. The full variable domain, its missing parts supplied by reference TRBV3-1 and TRBJ1-1, is DTAVSQTPKYLVTQMGNDKSIKCEQNLGHDTMYWYKQDSKKFLKIMFSYNNKELIINETVPNRFSPKSPDKAHLNLHINSLELGDSAVYFCASSQDPSGRTEAFFGQGTRLTVV.

This chain uses TRBV4-1 with TRBJ1-4; D possibly corresponds to TRBD1 (5 bases). V dropped 4 bases and J dropped 3 bases, with 15 bases sitting between them. The CDR3 spans 16 residues. Per germline, CDR1 MGHRA and CDR2 YSYEKL. The CDR3 loop reads CASSLVPRASNEKLFF. Written as DNA, the CDR3 is TGCGCCAGCAGCCTGGTCCCCAGGGCTTCTAATGAAAAACTGTTTTTT.

This clonotype was recorded a few times. The chain couples TRBV7-8 to TRBJ2-7, with a tentative D call TRBD1 (5 bases). The V and J ends lost 1 base and 3 bases respectively, with 10 bases between them. The CDR3 consists of 14 residues. Germline lookup yields CDR1 SGHVS and CDR2 FQNEAQ. Here the CDR3 reads CASSLGSQGYEQYV. CDR3 DNA sequence: TGTGCCAGCAGCTTAGGATCCCAGGGCTACGAGCAGTACGTC.

This clonotype was seen only a few times. J is TRBJ2-1 and V is TRBV12-3 or TRBV12-4; TRBD1 is a possible D gene (6 bases). The CDR3 is 14 residues long. The ends were cut back, 2 bases at V and 6 bases at J, with 11 bases in the middle. The CDR3 protein is CASSLLGAVNEQFF. The CDR3 region has the DNA TGTGCCAGCAGTTTACTGGGGGCGGTCAATGAGCAGTTCTTC.

The chain employs TRBV5-5 and TRBJ2-2; D is unclear. The CDR3 loop spans 15 amino acids. Trimming pared 0 bases from V and 0 bases from J, leaving 6 bases between. The germline CDR1 and CDR2 sequences are SGHKS and YYEKEE (reference sequence). In DNA form, the CDR3 reads TGTGCCAGCAGCTTGGTTCAGGCGAACACCGGGGAGCTGTTTTTT. Encoded protein: CASSLVQANTGELFF.

The gene calls are TRBV11-2 and TRBJ2-1; 10 bases are a match to TRBD2. The J segment lost 6 bases and the V segment lost 5 bases, leaving 7 bases of the junction unmatched. The CDR3 has 15 amino acids. From germline, CDR1 is SGHAT and CDR2 FQNNGV. The CDR3 region is CASSHPSGGANEQFF. The CDR3 bases are TGTGCCAGCAGCCACCCCAGCGGGGGGGCCAATGAGCAGTTCTTC. Variable domain in full (rest from reference TRBV11-2 and TRBJ2-1): EAGVAQSPRYKIIEKRQSVAFWCNPISGHATLYWYQQILGQGPKLLIQFQNNGVVDDSQLPKDRFSAERLKGVDSTLKIQPAKLEDSAVYLCASSHPSGGANEQFFGPGTRLTVL.

This clonotype was counted between two and nine times. V usage is TRBV18 and J usage is TRBJ1-1; D ambiguous. V was cut by 1 base and J by 2 bases, with 8 bases left in between. The CDR3 extends over 14 amino acids. In germline, CDR1 is KGHSH, CDR2 LQKENI. The CDR3 here is CASSPQVYNTEAFF. The CDR3 DNA follows: TGTGCCAGCTCACCACAGGTGTATAACACTGAAGCTTTCTTT.

A word on this clonotype: Germline and junction disagree at one end, which may indicate a read error. V usage is TRBV20-1 and J usage is TRBJ1-6; perhaps TRBD1 as D (5 bases). The CDR3 is 17 amino acids. Per germline, CDR1 DFQATT and CDR2 SNEGSKA (reference sequence). CDR3 sequence reads: CSAREGREGTTNSPLHF. CDR3 nucleotide sequence: TGCAGTGCCAGAGAGGGCAGGGAGGGGACTACTAATTCACCCCTCCACTTT.

This clonotype was counted a few times. The chain uses TRBV20-1 and TRBJ1-6; 7 bases align to TRBD1. V lost 5 bases, J lost 1 base, and 5 bases stayed unmatched. CDR1 DFQATT and CDR2 SNEGSKA come from the germline V gene (reference sequence). CDR3 size: 15 residues. The CDR3 region is CSAYRGGSYNSPLHF. CDR3 nucleotides: TGCAGTGCTTACAGGGGAGGTTCCTATAATTCACCCCTCCACTTT.

The chain links TRBV10-2 to TRBJ1-1; 8 nucleotides line up with TRBD1. There are 13 residues in the CDR3. Trimming took 3 bases from V and 8 from J; bases not matched to a gene: 5. CDR1 and CDR2 (germline): WSHSY, SAAADI. CDR3 loop: CASSENRGAEAFF. In DNA form, the CDR3 reads TGCGCCAGCAGTGAAAACAGGGGGGCGGAAGCTTTCTTT.

V and J are TRBV21-1 and TRBJ2-7; the listed D gene, TRBD2, was not tested against the DNA. TRBV21-1 is an annotated pseudogene. This CDR3 has 15 amino acids. The CDR3 sequence: CASSKGGGDSYEQYV. Here the CDR3 DNA reads TGTGCCAGCAGCAAAGGGGGAGGGGACTCCTACGAGCAGTACGTC.

The chain is built from TRBV19 and TRBJ2-2; D is uncertain. In germline, CDR1 is LNHDA, CDR2 SQIVND (reference sequence). The CDR3 sequence is 16 residues long. V lost 6 bases, J lost 5 bases, and 19 bases lay in between. CDR3 coding DNA: TGTGCCAGTAGAACACAAAGTCCCGTAGGGACCGGGGAGCTGTTTTTT. It translates to CASRTQSPVGTGELFF.

The CDR3 DNA follows: TGTGCCAGCAGCTTCACAGGGCTTAGCACAGATACGCAGTATTTT. It translates to CASSFTGLSTDTQYF. The chain joins TRBV7-3 to TRBJ2-3, with D maybe TRBD1 (6 bases). V was trimmed by 3 bases and J by 0 bases, leaving 10 bases between them. The germline V gene encodes CDR1 SGHTA and CDR2 FQGTGA. The length of the CDR3 is 15 residues.

The J gene is TRBJ2-1, the V gene TRBV5-5; 10 bases map to TRBD2. This CDR3 has 17 amino acids. Trimming at V came to 3 bases and at J to 4 bases, leaving 10 bases not matched to a gene. Germline lookup yields CDR1 SGHKS and CDR2 YYEKEE (reference sequence). DNA for the CDR3: TGTGCCAGCAGCTCCCATCGAGGTAGCGGGGGGTACAATGAGCAGTTCTTC. This gives the protein CASSSHRGSGGYNEQFF.

The J gene is TRBJ1-1, the V gene TRBV5-1; no definite D call. CDR3 length equals 14 residues. V lost 0 bases and J 2 bases, leaving 8 bases between the germline ends. Germline V CDR1 and CDR2: SGHRS, YFSETQ. The CDR3 DNA reads as TGCGCCAGCAGCTTGGGCGGGAGTAACACTGAAGCTTTCTTT. It encodes CASSLGGSNTEAFF.

The chain links TRBV5-4 to TRBJ2-3; the D gene is possibly TRBD2 (7 bases). Germline CDR1 SGHNT, CDR2 YYREEE (reference sequence). The CDR3 extends over 15 amino acids. The V end was cut by 10 bases, the J end by 0 bases, with 18 bases between. The CDR3 coding sequence is TGTGCCTCGGCGGGGGCTCCCGATAGCACAGATACGCAGTATTTT. This sequence encodes CASAGAPDSTDTQYF.

This clonotype has a count of ten or more. The V gene is TRBV5-5, the J gene TRBJ2-3; TRBD2 aligns across 8 bases. CDR3 length: 17 residues. Germline CDR1 reads SGHKS; CDR2 reads YYEKEE (reference sequence). V dropped 4 bases and J dropped 0; count of bases not matched to a gene: 10. CDR3 sequence: CASSLIGGETSTDTQYF. The CDR3, as DNA: TGTGCCAGCAGCCTCATCGGGGGGGAGACTAGCACAGATACGCAGTATTTT. Supplemented by reference TRBV5-5 and TRBJ2-3, the full variable domain reads DAGVTQSPTHLIKTRGQQVTLRCSPISGHKSVSWYQQVLGQGPQFIFQYYEKEERGRGNFPDRFSARQFPNYSSELNVNALLLGDSALYLCASSLIGGETSTDTQYFGPGTRLTVL.

The sample holds many counts of this clonotype. The chain carries TRBV5-4 and TRBJ2-1; possibly TRBD1 for D (6 bases). This CDR3 region has 15 residues. V lost 1 base and J 5 bases, leaving 13 bases between the germline ends. The germline gives CDR1 SGHNT, CDR2 YYREEE (reference sequence). In nucleotides, the CDR3 is TGTGCCAGCAGCTTGTTGTTTAGGACAGACAATGAGCAGTTCTTC. This codes for CASSLLFRTDNEQFF.

The genes are TRBV18 and TRBJ2-1; D is ambiguous. Germline V CDR1 and CDR2: KGHSH, LQKENI. V lost 1 base, J lost 0 bases, and 13 bases lay in between. This CDR3 spans 17 amino acids. The CDR3 DNA reads TGTGCCAGCTCACCACAACCTCAACCCTCCTCCTACAATGAGCAGTTCTTC. Protein sequence: CASSPQPQPSSYNEQFF.

This clonotype was observed many times. V usage is TRBV7-9 and J usage is TRBJ2-3, with D possibly TRBD2 on 6 matching bases. The V end lost 5 bases, the J end lost 1 base, and 25 bases lay between the germline ends. This CDR3 spans 19 amino acids. The germline CDR1 and CDR2 sequences are SEHNR and FQNEAQ (reference sequence). Here the CDR3 reads CASSLRRKKAGSGTDTQYF. CDR3 in DNA: TGTGCCAGCAGCCTAAGGCGGAAGAAAGCGGGTTCGGGCACAGATACGCAGTATTTT.